This TCR beta chain was documented in a study of T cell repertoires in cytomegalovirus infection. Comments on this clonotype: As yet, its antigen is unknown.

V lost 7 bases, J lost 0 bases, and 13 bases stayed unmatched. CDR1 and CDR2 (germline): SNHLY, FYNNEI. The CDR3 is made up of 17 amino acids. TCRdb ran MiXCR on the reads and lists one entry per CDR3 protein. The sample holds about 110,000 distinct CDR3 sequences, roughly 30% seen once. This specimen consisted of CD8+ T cells from cultured PBMCs, obtained from culture after CMV antigen stimulation. The chain joins TRBV2 to TRBJ2-7; 9 bases map to TRBD1. The sequence was collected from a human donor in good health (CMV status not recorded). Some clones in this sample may be carry-over from other donors' samples. The CDR3 nucleotides are TGTGCCAGCACACACCGGACAGGGGTCTCCATCTCCTACGAGCAGTACTTC. Translated, it gives CASTHRTGVSISYEQYF.